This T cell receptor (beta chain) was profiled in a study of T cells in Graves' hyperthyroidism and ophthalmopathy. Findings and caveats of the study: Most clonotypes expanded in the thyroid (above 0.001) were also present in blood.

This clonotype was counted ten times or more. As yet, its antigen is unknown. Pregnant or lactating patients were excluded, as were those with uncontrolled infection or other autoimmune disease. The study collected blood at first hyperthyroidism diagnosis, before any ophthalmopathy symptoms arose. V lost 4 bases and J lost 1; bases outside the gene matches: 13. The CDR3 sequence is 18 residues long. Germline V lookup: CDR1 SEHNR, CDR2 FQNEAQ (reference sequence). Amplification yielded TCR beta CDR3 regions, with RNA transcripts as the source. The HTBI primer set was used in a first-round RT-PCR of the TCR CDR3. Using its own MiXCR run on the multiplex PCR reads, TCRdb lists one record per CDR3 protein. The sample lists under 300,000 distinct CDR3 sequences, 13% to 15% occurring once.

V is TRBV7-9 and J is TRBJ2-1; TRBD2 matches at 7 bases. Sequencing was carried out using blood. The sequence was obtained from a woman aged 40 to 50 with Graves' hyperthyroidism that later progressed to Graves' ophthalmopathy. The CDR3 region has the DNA TGTGCCAGCAGCTCCCCATCCGGGACTACCACATCCTACAATGAGCAGTTCTTC. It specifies CASSSPSGTTTSYNEQFF.